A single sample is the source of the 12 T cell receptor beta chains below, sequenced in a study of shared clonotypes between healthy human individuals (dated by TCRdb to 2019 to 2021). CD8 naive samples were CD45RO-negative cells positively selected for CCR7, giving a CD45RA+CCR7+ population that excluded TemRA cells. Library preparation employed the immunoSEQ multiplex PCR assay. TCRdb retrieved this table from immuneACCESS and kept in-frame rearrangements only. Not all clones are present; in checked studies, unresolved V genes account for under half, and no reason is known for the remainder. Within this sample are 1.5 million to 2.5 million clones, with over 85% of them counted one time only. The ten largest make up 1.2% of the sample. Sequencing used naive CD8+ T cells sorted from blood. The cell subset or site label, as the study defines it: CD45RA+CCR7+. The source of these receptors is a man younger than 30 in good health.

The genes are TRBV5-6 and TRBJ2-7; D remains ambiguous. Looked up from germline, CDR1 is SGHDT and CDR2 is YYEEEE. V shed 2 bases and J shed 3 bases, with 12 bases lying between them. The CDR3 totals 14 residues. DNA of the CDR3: TGTGCCAGCAGCTTTTGGGCCAACCTCTACGAGCAGTACTTC. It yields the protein CASSFWANLYEQYF. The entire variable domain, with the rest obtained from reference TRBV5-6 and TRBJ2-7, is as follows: DAGVTQSPTHLIKTRGQQVTLRCSPKSGHDTVSWYQQALGQGPQFIFQYYEEEERQRGNFPDRFSGHQFPNYSSELNVNALLLGDSALYLCASSFWANLYEQYFGPGTRLTVT.

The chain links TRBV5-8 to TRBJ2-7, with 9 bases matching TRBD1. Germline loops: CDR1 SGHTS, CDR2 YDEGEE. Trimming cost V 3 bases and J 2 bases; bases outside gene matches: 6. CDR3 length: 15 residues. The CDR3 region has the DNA TGTGCCAGCAGCTCCCTACAGGGGGCACCCTACGAGCAGTACTTC. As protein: CASSSLQGAPYEQYF.

In nucleotides, the CDR3 is TGCGCCAGCAGCCAAGAGAGTGGGTACAATGAGCAGTTCTTC. It codes for CASSQESGYNEQFF. The chain links TRBV4-3 to TRBJ2-1; no clear D. CDR1 is LGHNA, CDR2 YSLEER, per germline. The CDR3 spans 14 residues. V dropped 0 bases and J dropped 4 bases, with 7 bases sitting between them.

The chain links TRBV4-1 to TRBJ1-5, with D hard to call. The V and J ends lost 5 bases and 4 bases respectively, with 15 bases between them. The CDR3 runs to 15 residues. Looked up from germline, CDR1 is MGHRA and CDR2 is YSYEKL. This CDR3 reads CASSDTWAPNQPQHF. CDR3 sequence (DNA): TGCGCCAGCAGCGACACCTGGGCCCCAAATCAGCCCCAGCATTTT.

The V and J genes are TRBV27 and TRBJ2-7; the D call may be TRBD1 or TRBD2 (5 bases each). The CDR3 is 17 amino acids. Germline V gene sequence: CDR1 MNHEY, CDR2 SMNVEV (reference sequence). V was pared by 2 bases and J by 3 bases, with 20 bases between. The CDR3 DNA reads TGTGCCAGCAGTTTAGTCTCGGGACCCTCTGCCCTCTACGAGCAGTACTTC. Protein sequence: CASSLVSGPSALYEQYF.

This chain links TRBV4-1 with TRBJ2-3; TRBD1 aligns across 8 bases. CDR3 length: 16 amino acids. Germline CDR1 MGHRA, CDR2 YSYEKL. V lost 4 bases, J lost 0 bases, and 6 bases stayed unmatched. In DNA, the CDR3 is TGCGCCAGCAGCCCCCCAGGGGGCGTTAGCACAGATACGCAGTATTTT. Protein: CASSPPGGVSTDTQYF.

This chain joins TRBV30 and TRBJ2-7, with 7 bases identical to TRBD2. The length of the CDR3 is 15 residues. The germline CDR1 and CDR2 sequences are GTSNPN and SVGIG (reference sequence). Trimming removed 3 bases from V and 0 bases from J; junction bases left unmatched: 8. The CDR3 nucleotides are TGTGCCTGGAGGGGGGGGACTATGAGCTCCTACGAGCAGTACTTC. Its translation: CAWRGGTMSSYEQYF.

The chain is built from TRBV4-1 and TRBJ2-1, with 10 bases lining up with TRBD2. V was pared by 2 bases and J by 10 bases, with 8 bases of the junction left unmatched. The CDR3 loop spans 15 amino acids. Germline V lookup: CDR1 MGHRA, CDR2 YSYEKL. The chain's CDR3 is CASSQRTSGKGEQFF. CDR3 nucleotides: TGCGCCAGCAGCCAAAGGACTAGCGGAAAAGGCGAGCAGTTCTTC.

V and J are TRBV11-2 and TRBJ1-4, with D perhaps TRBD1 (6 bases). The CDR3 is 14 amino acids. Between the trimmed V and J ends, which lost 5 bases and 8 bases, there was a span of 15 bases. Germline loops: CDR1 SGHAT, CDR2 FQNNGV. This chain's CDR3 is CASSPGQEGEKLFF. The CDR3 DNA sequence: TGTGCCAGCAGCCCGGGACAAGAAGGGGAAAAACTGTTTTTT.

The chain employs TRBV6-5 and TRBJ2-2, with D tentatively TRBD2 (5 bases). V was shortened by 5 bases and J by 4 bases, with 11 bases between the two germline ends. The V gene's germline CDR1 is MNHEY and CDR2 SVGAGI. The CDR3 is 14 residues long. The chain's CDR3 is CASSLWTGTGELFF. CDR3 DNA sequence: TGTGCCAGCAGTCTCTGGACTGGCACCGGGGAGCTGTTTTTT.

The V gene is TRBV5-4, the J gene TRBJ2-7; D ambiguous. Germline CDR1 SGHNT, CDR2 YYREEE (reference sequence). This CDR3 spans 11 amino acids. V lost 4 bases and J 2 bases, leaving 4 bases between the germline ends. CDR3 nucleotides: TGTGCCAGCAGCCACGCCTACGAGCAGTACTTC. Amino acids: CASSHAYEQYF.

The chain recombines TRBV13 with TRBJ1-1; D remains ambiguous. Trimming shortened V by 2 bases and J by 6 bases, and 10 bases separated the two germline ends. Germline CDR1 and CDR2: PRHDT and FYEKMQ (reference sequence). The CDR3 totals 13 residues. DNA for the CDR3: TGTGCCAGCAGCTTACGAGGGAAGGCTGAAGCTTTCTTT. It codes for CASSLRGKAEAFF.